The 31 T cell receptor beta chains given below trace back to one sample, sequenced in a study of PD-1 blockade in mismatch repair-deficient tumors. The data were produced by immunoSEQ multiplex PCR, yet TCRdb's version contains in-frame clones alone and is incomplete. This repertoire shows roughly 70,000 clones, approximately 82% found once; its top ten account for roughly 6%. Here the sequenced sample was peripheral blood, taken 2 weeks after starting pembrolizumab. The receptors were sampled from an adult with mismatch repair-deficient cancer.

DNA of the CDR3: TGTGCCACAAGAAGCGGGGCCAGCTACAATGAGCAGTTCTTC. Translation: CATRSGASYNEQFF. The chain joins TRBV19 to TRBJ2-1; 7 bases are a match to TRBD2. This CDR3 has 14 residues. With V trimmed by 10 bases and J by 3 bases, 9 bases remained unmatched. The germline V gene has CDR1 LNHDA and CDR2 SQIVND (reference sequence).

This chain connects TRBV5-3 to TRBJ2-5, with TRBD1 matching 8 bases. TRBV5-3 is flagged as an ORF with uncertain function. The CDR3 has 18 amino acids. With V trimmed by 2 bases and J by 5 bases, 17 bases remained unmatched. The CDR3 bases are TGTGCCAGAAGCTTAAAGGGACCGGGACAGGAGAATTTGGAGACCCAGTACTTC. Its protein is CARSLKGPGQENLETQYF.

The rearrangement links TRBV28 to TRBJ2-3; a weak D match, TRBD2 (6 bases). Looked up from germline, CDR1 is MDHEN and CDR2 is SYDVKM. The V end was cut by 6 bases, the J end by 6 bases, with 25 bases between. This CDR3 is 17 amino acids long. CDR3 coding DNA: TGTGCCAGCAGCCCCCCTTCGACTAGTTCCCTTGTGGATACGCAGTATTTT. Protein product: CASSPPSTSSLVDTQYF.

This chain links TRBV11-2 with TRBJ2-7; 9 bases fit TRBD2. The V segment lost 2 bases and the J segment 3 bases; nucleotides outside the gene matches: 8. There are 16 residues in the CDR3. Germline CDR1 reads SGHAT; CDR2 reads FQNNGV. The CDR3 here is CASSLRPLSGSYEQYF. The CDR3 nucleotides read TGTGCCAGCAGCTTACGCCCTCTTAGCGGGAGCTACGAGCAGTACTTC.

This clone was seen once. The genes are TRBV7-3 and TRBJ2-3, with D perhaps TRBD2 (6 bases). V shed 1 base and J shed 2 bases, with 13 bases lying between them. The germline V gene has CDR1 SGHTA and CDR2 FQGTGA. This CDR3 contains 16 residues. DNA for the CDR3: TGTGCCAGCAGCTTAATTGGTAGCGGTTACACAGATACGCAGTATTTT. This gives the protein CASSLIGSGYTDTQYF.

This clone has only a few counts. The V gene is TRBV2, the J gene TRBJ1-5; weak D call: TRBD1 (5 bases). The germline CDR1 and CDR2 sequences are SNHLY and FYNNEI. Trimming cost V 0 bases and J 7 bases, with 10 bases left between them. The CDR3 is 14 residues long. The CDR3, as DNA: TGTGCCAGCAGTGAAGCGGCAGGGTGGCAGCCCCAGCATTTT. Translated, it gives CASSEAAGWQPQHF.

This clone was seen just once. The V gene is TRBV18, the J gene TRBJ2-1; D unresolved. Trimming stripped 2 bases from V and 0 bases from J, with 8 bases between. The CDR3 spans 15 residues. Germline-derived CDR1 and CDR2 are KGHSH and LQKENI. The CDR3 DNA reads TGTGCCAGCTCACCAGGCCTGGACTCCTACAATGAGCAGTTCTTC. It is translated as CASSPGLDSYNEQFF.

There are a few counts of this clone. This sequence joins TRBV28 and TRBJ2-5; TRBD1 aligns across 8 bases. Looked up from germline, CDR1 is MDHEN and CDR2 is SYDVKM. This CDR3 has 14 residues. The ends lost 5 bases at V and 4 bases at J; junction bases unmatched: 6. CDR3 coding DNA: TGTGCCAGCAGTCCCCCCGGGACAGGAGAGACCCAGTACTTC. Protein product: CASSPPGTGETQYF. The whole variable domain, remainder taken from reference TRBV28 and TRBJ2-5, is DVKVTQSSRYLVKRTGEKVFLECVQDMDHENMFWYRQDPGLGLRLIYFSYDVKMKEKGDIPEGYSVSREKKERFSLILESASTNQTSMYLCASSPPGTGETQYFGPGTRLLVL.

The chain has TRBV4-2 and TRBJ2-7; 11 positions match TRBD2. The V and J ends lost 5 bases and 5 bases, in that order; junction bases with no gene match: 11. Germline CDR1 is LGHNA and CDR2 is YNFKEQ. CDR3 size: 16 residues. Here the CDR3 DNA reads TGTGCCAGCAGCTCTCAACTAGCGGGAGATTTCCACGAGCAGTACTTC. This gives the protein CASSSQLAGDFHEQYF.

The chain uses TRBV15 and TRBJ1-2; the match to TRBD1 covers 7 bases. This CDR3 comprises 15 residues. After removal of 0 bases from V and 4 bases from J, the junction contained 5 bases not matched to a gene. Germline V gene sequence: CDR1 LNHNV, CDR2 YYDKDF (reference sequence). The CDR3 reads CATSREGQSTYGYTF. The CDR3 nucleotides read TGTGCCACCAGCAGAGAGGGACAGAGTACCTATGGCTACACCTTC.

The chain recombines TRBV11-2 with TRBJ1-1, with D uncertain. This CDR3 has 13 residues. In germline, CDR1 is SGHAT, CDR2 FQNNGV. V was pared by 3 bases and J by 1 base, with 6 bases between. CDR3 nucleotides: TGTGCCAGCAGCTTCCTACAGAACACTGAAGCTTTCTTT. It specifies CASSFLQNTEAFF.

V gene TRBV10-2 combines with J gene TRBJ2-7; D is perhaps TRBD1 (6 bases). With 6 bases removed from V and 9 bases from J, the gap between germline ends came to 15 bases. CDR1 and CDR2 from the germline V gene are WSHSY and SAAADI. CDR3 length: 12 residues. CDR3 in DNA: TGCGCCAGCAGGGACAGTTCATCTGGGCAGTACTTC. The encoded protein is CASRDSSSGQYF.

The J gene is TRBJ2-2, the V gene TRBV11-1; D not certain. The CDR3 is 14 amino acids. CDR1 is SGHAT, CDR2 FQDESV, per germline (reference sequence). V shed 5 bases and J shed 2 bases, with 9 bases lying between them. CDR3 protein: CASSPWGNTGELFF. In nucleotides, the CDR3 is TGTGCCAGCAGCCCTTGGGGAAACACCGGGGAGCTGTTTTTT.

The genes are TRBV28 and TRBJ1-2; D is unclear. Germline V gene sequence: CDR1 MDHEN, CDR2 SYDVKM. The CDR3 has 17 residues. Trimming removed 5 bases at V and 4 bases at J, with 23 bases between. CDR3: CASSPDNLVGVGYGYTF. CDR3 sequence (DNA): TGTGCCAGCAGTCCTGATAACCTCGTTGGGGTCGGCTATGGCTACACCTTC.

The chain uses TRBV7-8 and TRBJ1-1, with 8 nucleotides matching TRBD1. The junction had 20 bases not matched to a gene; V was cut back by 4 bases and J by 7 bases. The CDR3 extends over 18 amino acids. Germline V CDR1 and CDR2: SGHVS, FQNEAQ. CDR3 amino acids: CASSYTGSGMGQAGEAFF. CDR3 coding DNA: TGTGCCAGCAGCTATACGGGATCGGGAATGGGACAGGCGGGTGAAGCTTTCTTT.

The chain employs TRBV29-1 and TRBJ2-5; the match to TRBD2 covers 8 bases. From germline, CDR1 is SQVTM and CDR2 ANQGSEA. After removal of 7 bases from V and 5 bases from J, the junction contained 15 bases not matched to a gene. The CDR3 extends over 15 amino acids. CDR3: CSAKRGVAGTETQYF. CDR3 nucleotide sequence: TGCAGCGCTAAACGTGGGGTAGCGGGAACCGAGACCCAGTACTTC.

This chain joins TRBV7-3 and TRBJ2-1; 9 nucleotides match TRBD2. The CDR3 runs 15 residues. Germline CDR1 and CDR2: SGHTA and FQGTGA. The ends lost 3 bases at V and 2 bases at J; junction bases unmatched: 2. The CDR3 here is CASSLSSGTYNEQFF. As DNA, the CDR3 is TGTGCCAGCAGCTTGTCTAGCGGGACCTACAATGAGCAGTTCTTC.

Details on this clone: Different DNA sequences within this sample yield the same CDR3. The chain's CDR3 is CASNRGGADTQYF. The CDR3 nucleotides read TGTGCCAGCAACAGGGGCGGCGCAGATACGCAGTATTTT. The chain joins TRBV7-9 to TRBJ2-3; TRBD1 matches at 7 bases. Germline lookup yields CDR1 SEHNR and CDR2 FQNEAQ (reference sequence). CDR3 length: 13 residues. Unmatched junction bases numbered 5, after V lost 7 bases and J lost 4 bases.

The gene calls are TRBV5-1 and TRBJ2-3; TRBD1 is a possible D gene (5 bases). Looked up from germline, CDR1 is SGHRS and CDR2 is YFSETQ. CDR3 length: 14 amino acids. V dropped 4 bases and J dropped 6 bases, with 15 bases sitting between them. CDR3 DNA: TGCGCCAGCAGCAACCTCTCCCCAGGGGATACGCAGTATTTT. It yields the protein CASSNLSPGDTQYF.

This clone was seen a handful of times. This chain connects TRBV6-6 to TRBJ1-1; TRBD1 might be the D (5 bases). Trimming left V 8 bases short and J 4 bases short, with 17 bases between. The CDR3 consists of 14 residues. CDR1 MNHNY and CDR2 SVGAGI come from the germline V gene (reference sequence). The chain's CDR3 is CASGGIRWGTEAFF. CDR3 in DNA: TGTGCCAGCGGGGGGATTAGGTGGGGCACTGAAGCTTTCTTT.

V and J are TRBV5-4 and TRBJ2-6; D call uncertain. The length of the CDR3 is 15 residues. Trimming pared 0 bases from V and 0 bases from J, leaving 4 bases between. Germline CDR1 is SGHNT and CDR2 is YYREEE (reference sequence). The CDR3 loop reads CASSLVGSGANVLTF. The CDR3 DNA follows: TGTGCCAGCAGCTTGGTAGGCTCTGGGGCCAACGTCCTGACTTTC.

This chain joins TRBV18 and TRBJ1-1; TRBD1 agrees at 7 bases. Germline CDR1 and CDR2: KGHSH and LQKENI. With V trimmed by 3 bases and J by 0 bases, 10 bases remained unmatched. The CDR3 is made up of 17 amino acids. Here the CDR3 reads CASSPRDSKFVNTEAFF. CDR3 nucleotides: TGTGCCAGCTCACCCCGGGACAGTAAGTTTGTGAACACTGAAGCTTTCTTT.

This chain joins TRBV5-1 and TRBJ2-7; 9 nucleotides match TRBD2. CDR3 size: 19 residues. Losses at the gene ends were 1 base for V and 6 bases for J; bases not matched to a gene: 20. Germline V gives CDR1 SGHRS, CDR2 YFSETQ. The DNA for the CDR3 is TGCGCCAGCAGCTTGTTTAGTAGGCGGGAGGGTCCCTTTGAGTTCGAGCAGTACTTC. As protein: CASSLFSRREGPFEFEQYF.

The gene calls are TRBV27 and TRBJ2-7; 8 bases align to TRBD2. The CDR3 loop spans 15 amino acids. The V gene end was trimmed by 7 bases and the J gene end by 3 bases; junction bases not matched to a gene: 11. CDR1 and CDR2 from the germline V gene are MNHEY and SMNVEV (reference sequence). In nucleotides, the CDR3 is TGTGCCAGCATCATCGGCCTTAGCGGGGACTACGAGCAGTACTTC. This codes for CASIIGLSGDYEQYF.

This clone appeared once. The chain links TRBV6-5 to TRBJ2-3, with TRBD2 identical over 8 bases. Germline lookup yields CDR1 MNHEY and CDR2 SVGAGI. V lost 4 bases, J lost 2 bases, and 5 bases stayed unmatched. The CDR3 contains 15 residues. In DNA, the CDR3 is TGTGCCAGCAGTTTTAGCGGGACGAACACAGATACGCAGTATTTT. Its translation is CASSFSGTNTDTQYF.

The chain joins TRBV6-1 to TRBJ2-7; the match to TRBD2 covers 9 bases. The CDR3 has 14 amino acids. The germline V gene encodes CDR1 MNHNS and CDR2 SASEGT. J gave up 2 bases and V 3 bases, and 2 bases lay outside the gene matches. The chain's CDR3 is CASSETSGAYEQYF. CDR3 nucleotides: TGTGCCAGCAGTGAGACTAGCGGAGCCTACGAGCAGTACTTC.

The V call is TRBV6-1, the J call TRBJ2-7; weak D call: TRBD1 (6 bases). Germline CDR1 and CDR2: MNHNS and SASEGT. Trimming cost V 7 bases and J 3 bases, with 13 bases left between them. The CDR3 sequence is 13 residues long. In nucleotides, the CDR3 is TGTGCCAGCACTACAGGGTCTGTCTACGAGCAGTACTTC. This codes for CASTTGSVYEQYF.

In its sample, this clone was seen a few times. The chain has TRBV6-1 and TRBJ1-2; D call uncertain. The CDR3 is 14 residues long. In germline, CDR1 is MNHNS, CDR2 SASEGT. Trimming removed 4 bases from V and 2 bases from J, with 11 bases in between. The CDR3 bases are TGTGCCAGCAGTGCCCCACAGAGGAACTATGGCTACACCTTC. Its translation: CASSAPQRNYGYTF.

This clone has more than one count but fewer than ten. This chain uses TRBV7-9 with TRBJ1-1, with TRBD1 identical over 10 bases. This CDR3 comprises 18 residues. The germline V gene has CDR1 SEHNR and CDR2 FQNEAQ (reference sequence). V gave up 1 base and J gave up 0 bases; unmatched junction bases: 8. The CDR3 is CASSLGAGQGVMNTEAFF. In DNA, the CDR3 is TGTGCCAGCAGCTTAGGAGCAGGACAGGGGGTGATGAACACTGAAGCTTTCTTT.

The J gene is TRBJ1-1, the V gene TRBV7-9; TRBD1 might be the D (5 bases). The V and J ends lost 5 bases and 0 bases respectively, with 22 bases between them. Germline CDR1 reads SEHNR; CDR2 reads FQNEAQ (reference sequence). The CDR3 sequence is 18 residues long. The CDR3 spells CASSPNGREEGVNTEAFF. The DNA of the CDR3 is TGTGCCAGCAGCCCCAACGGGAGGGAGGAAGGGGTGAACACTGAAGCTTTCTTT.

The chain employs TRBV29-1 and TRBJ1-2; 8 bases are shared with TRBD1. CDR1 is SQVTM and CDR2 is ANQGSEA in the germline V gene. V lost 7 bases to trimming and J lost 3 bases; unmatched junction nucleotides: 4. This CDR3 comprises 12 residues. The CDR3 DNA sequence: TGCAGCGCCAGGGGACAGGACTATGGCTACACCTTC. It is translated as CSARGQDYGYTF.